The sequence of this T cell receptor (beta chain) was determined in a study of blood T cells in healthy people across ages. The authors ran a second PCR of about 6 to 11 cycles using a sample-barcoded 5' primer and a J-beta primer mix. Each CDR3 protein is one row after TCRdb ran MiXCR on the 5' RACE reads. The sample includes about 400,000 distinct CDR3 sequences, about 55% of them seen just once. This CDR3 is 11 amino acids long. Trimming shortened V by 6 bases and J by 8 bases, and 9 bases separated the two germline ends. The germline V gene has CDR1 MNHEY and CDR2 SVGEGT. This clonotype was detected only a few times.

The sequence came from a man aged 55 to 70 in good health. The chain uses TRBV6-2 or TRBV6-3 and TRBJ2-3, with D perhaps matching TRBD1 or TRBD2 (5 bases each). Sequencing was performed on blood. The CDR3 loop reads CASRRDLTQYF. The CDR3 coding sequence is TGTGCCAGCAGACGGGACCTTACGCAGTATTTT.